This T cell receptor beta chain stems from a study of blood T cell repertoires in COVID-19. Study-wide background: Sources were T cells, B-cell-depleted T cells, or PBMCs; the material itself was cDNA or gDNA.

Profiling relied on immunoSEQ multiplex PCR, and the TCRdb table lists in-frame clones only, not all of them. The table shows fewer than 250,000 clones, with around 83% occurring only once. The CDR3 totals 11 residues. Germline assignment: CDR1 ENHRY and CDR2 SYGVKD. Losses at the gene ends were 8 bases for V and 6 bases for J; bases not matched to a gene: 1. The chain has TRBV10-3 and TRBJ1-2, with TRBD1 matching 9 bases. This sequence was found in a woman aged 25 to 39 who had been exposed to COVID-19. The specimen was PBMCs or T cells enriched from blood (not recorded which). CDR3 sequence (DNA): TGTGCCATCGGGACAGGGAATGGCTACACCTTC. It encodes CAIGTGNGYTF.